Below are 23 T cell receptor beta chains sequenced from a single sample in a study of OX40 agonist ivuxolimab in advanced cancers. TCRdb keeps only in-frame clones here, not all; method: immunoSEQ multiplex PCR. This sample has 65,000 to 80,000 clones, with 86% found just once. The sequencing here drew on CD4+ or CD8+ T cells sorted from blood, taken in a trial of the OX40 agonist ivuxolimab. The receptor source for this set is an adult with an advanced solid tumor such as melanoma, head and neck, liver or kidney cancer.

The chain joins TRBV19 to TRBJ2-7; 9 bases are shared with TRBD1. This CDR3 has 14 amino acids. CDR1 is LNHDA, CDR2 SQIVND, per germline (reference sequence). V shed 4 bases and J 5 bases; nucleotides not matched to a gene: 6. For the CDR3, the DNA is TGTGCCAGTAGTAAAGGGACAGGGTATGACGAGCAGTACTTC. This encodes CASSKGTGYDEQYF. The whole variable domain, remainder taken from reference TRBV19 and TRBJ2-7, is DGGITQSPKYLFRKEGQNVTLSCEQNLNHDAMYWYRQDPGQGLRLIYYSQIVNDFQKGDIAEGYSVSREKKESFPLTVTSAQKNPTAFYLCASSKGTGYDEQYFGPGTRLTVT.

This clone has a single count. The chain is built from TRBV2 and TRBJ2-2, with 7 nucleotides matching TRBD2. Germline CDR1 is SNHLY and CDR2 is FYNNEI. The CDR3 has 13 residues. Trimming at V came to 10 bases and at J to 0 bases, leaving 2 bases not matched to a gene. The CDR3 DNA follows: TGTGCCACTAGCGGTACGAACACCGGGGAGCTGTTTTTT. This encodes CATSGTNTGELFF. Looking up the rest from reference TRBV2 and TRBJ2-2 gives the full variable domain: EPEVTQTPSHQVTQMGQEVILRCVPISNHLYFYWYRQILGQKVEFLVSFYNNEISEKSEIFDDQFSVERPDGSNFTLKIRSTKLEDSAMYFCATSGTNTGELFFGEGSRLTVL.

J is TRBJ2-6 and V is TRBV5-1, with TRBD1 matching 8 bases. Germline V gene data show CDR1 as SGHRS and CDR2 as YFSETQ. The CDR3 is made up of 18 amino acids. After removal of 3 bases from V and 0 bases from J, the junction contained 8 bases not matched to a gene. The CDR3: CASSSGQVAFSGANVLTF. CDR3 nucleotide sequence: TGCGCCAGCAGCTCGGGACAGGTTGCCTTCTCTGGGGCCAACGTCCTGACTTTC.

The genes are TRBV19 and TRBJ1-1; D may be TRBD1 (5 bases). Germline loops: CDR1 LNHDA, CDR2 SQIVND (reference sequence). Trimming left V 7 bases short and J 6 bases short, with 18 bases between. The CDR3 runs to 14 residues. CDR3 in DNA: TGTGCCAGTACCGAACAAGGGGTTAGCGCTGAAGCTTTCTTT. Translated: CASTEQGVSAEAFF.

This rearrangement joins TRBV28 to TRBJ2-1; 10 bases align to TRBD2. The CDR3 contains 18 residues. CDR1 and CDR2 (germline): MDHEN, SYDVKM. Trimming cost V 5 bases and J 3 bases; bases outside gene matches: 13. In nucleotides, the CDR3 is TGTGCCAGCAGTGATTCGGTCCTGAGCGGGAGGGACTACAATGAGCAGTTCTTC. Translated, it gives CASSDSVLSGRDYNEQFF. Complete variable domain (other parts from reference TRBV28 and TRBJ2-1): DVKVTQSSRYLVKRTGEKVFLECVQDMDHENMFWYRQDPGLGLRLIYFSYDVKMKEKGDIPEGYSVSREKKERFSLILESASTNQTSMYLCASSDSVLSGRDYNEQFFGPGTRLTVL.

V usage is TRBV5-6 and J usage is TRBJ1-1; TRBD1 agrees at 7 bases. V was pared by 3 bases and J by 4 bases, with 9 bases of the junction left unmatched. This CDR3 region has 15 residues. Germline V CDR1 and CDR2: SGHDT, YYEEEE. For the CDR3, the DNA is TGTGCCAGCAGCTCTTGGTGGCAGGGGGGCACTGAAGCTTTCTTT. Translated, it gives CASSSWWQGGTEAFF.

The V and J genes are TRBV10-3 and TRBJ1-3; TRBD1 matches 8 bases. The CDR3 length is 14 residues. Germline CDR1 is ENHRY and CDR2 is SYGVKD. Trimming took 8 bases from V and 4 from J; bases not matched to a gene: 7. CDR3 sequence reads: CAIQPGQGGNTIYF. The CDR3 DNA follows: TGTGCCATCCAACCCGGACAGGGAGGAAACACCATATATTTT.

This clone was counted only a few times. The chain is built from TRBV19 and TRBJ2-2; D is uncertain. The germline V and J ends were trimmed by 6 bases and 1 base, with 9 bases remaining between them. The CDR3 has 14 amino acids. Germline V gene lookup returns CDR1 LNHDA and CDR2 SQIVND (reference sequence). The CDR3 protein is CASRTTVNTGELFF. The CDR3 DNA is TGTGCCAGTAGGACGACTGTGAACACCGGGGAGCTGTTTTTT.

The CDR3 DNA follows: TGTGCCAGCAGCGCTAGCCTCCTGGAGGGACCCTACGAGCAGTACTTC. Its translation is CASSASLLEGPYEQYF. This rearrangement joins TRBV11-2 to TRBJ2-7, with a weak D call TRBD2 (6 bases). This CDR3 has 16 amino acids. Germline CDR1 SGHAT, CDR2 FQNNGV. V lost 5 bases, J lost 2 bases, and 19 bases lay in between.

The J gene is TRBJ1-2, the V gene TRBV7-2, with D tentatively TRBD1 (6 bases). This CDR3 spans 15 amino acids. Germline values: CDR1 SGHTA, CDR2 FQGNSA. V was trimmed by 8 bases and J by 5 bases, leaving 21 bases between them. This CDR3 is CASDLSGGAEYGYTF. The CDR3 nucleotides read TGTGCCAGCGACTTAAGCGGGGGGGCGGAGTATGGCTACACCTTC.

V usage is TRBV6-1 and J usage is TRBJ1-6, with no clear D. Germline-derived CDR1 and CDR2 are MNHNS and SASEGT. V shed 3 bases and J shed 4 bases, with 13 bases lying between them. The CDR3 loop spans 16 amino acids. CDR3 coding DNA: TGTGCCAGCAGTGACCGCGGTGGCGGGTATAATTCACCCCTCCACTTT. Translating gives CASSDRGGGYNSPLHF.

This clone was seen a few times. This chain joins TRBV7-6 and TRBJ2-5; 7 positions match TRBD2. Germline V gene lookup returns CDR1 SGHVS and CDR2 FNYEAQ. The CDR3 runs to 17 residues. Trimming took 5 bases from V and 3 from J; bases not matched to a gene: 15. The CDR3 spells CASSKSYRLADEETQYF. The CDR3 coding sequence is TGTGCCAGCAGCAAAAGCTATCGGCTAGCGGATGAAGAGACCCAGTACTTC.

V is TRBV2 and J is TRBJ1-2; TRBD1 is a possible D gene (5 bases). The CDR3 is made up of 12 amino acids. Trimming took 6 bases from V and 8 from J, leaving 13 bases between them. Per germline, CDR1 SNHLY and CDR2 FYNNEI. CDR3 protein: CASRRDLWGYTF. The CDR3 coding sequence is TGTGCCAGCAGACGGGACCTATGGGGCTACACCTTC.

The chain recombines TRBV5-1 with TRBJ2-3, with TRBD2 matching 12 bases. The V segment lost 4 bases and the J segment 2 bases; nucleotides outside the gene matches: 5. Germline CDR1 is SGHRS and CDR2 is YFSETQ. CDR3 length: 16 residues. In nucleotides, the CDR3 is TGCGCCAGCAGCCCAGGACTAGCGGGGTACACAGATACGCAGTATTTT. Translated: CASSPGLAGYTDTQYF.

Only one count was recorded for this clone. Germline is not matched at one junction end, which may reflect a read error. The V gene is TRBV7-2, the J gene TRBJ1-2; D not resolved. Germline V lookup: CDR1 SGHTA, CDR2 FQGNSA. The CDR3 is made up of 13 amino acids. In nucleotides, the CDR3 is TGTGCCAGCAGCTTAGCAGGGCGGGATGGCTGCACCTTC. Encoded protein: CASSLAGRDGCTF.

The chain employs TRBV5-4 and TRBJ1-1, with no clear D. The CDR3 has 12 amino acids. Per germline, CDR1 SGHNT and CDR2 YYREEE (reference sequence). The V gene lost 0 bases and the J gene lost 6 bases, with 6 bases spanning the gap. CDR3 DNA: TGTGCCAGCAGCTTGGATGGACCTGAAGCTTTCTTT. Translation: CASSLDGPEAFF.

V and J are TRBV6-5 and TRBJ2-7, with 11 bases aligning to TRBD2. With V trimmed by 7 bases and J by 2 bases, 4 bases remained unmatched. There are 14 residues in the CDR3. CDR1 is MNHEY and CDR2 is SVGAGI in the germline V gene. CDR3 coding DNA: TGTGCCAGCAAGCGACTAGCGGGGACCTACGAGCAGTACTTC. Translation: CASKRLAGTYEQYF.

The V call is TRBV11-2, the J call TRBJ2-1; 10 bases match TRBD2. This CDR3 region has 15 residues. V lost 4 bases to trimming and J lost 6 bases; unmatched junction nucleotides: 6. Germline-derived CDR1 and CDR2 are SGHAT and FQNNGV. CDR3 residues: CASSSRAGGGNEQFF. CDR3 nucleotide sequence: TGTGCCAGCAGCTCCCGAGCGGGAGGGGGCAATGAGCAGTTCTTC. Full variable domain (remainder filled in from reference TRBV11-2 and TRBJ2-1): EAGVAQSPRYKIIEKRQSVAFWCNPISGHATLYWYQQILGQGPKLLIQFQNNGVVDDSQLPKDRFSAERLKGVDSTLKIQPAKLEDSAVYLCASSSRAGGGNEQFFGPGTRLTVL.

The chain employs TRBV18 and TRBJ1-2; D is perhaps TRBD1 (6 bases). Trimming pared 3 bases from V and 4 bases from J, leaving 6 bases between. This CDR3 comprises 12 residues. Germline lookup yields CDR1 KGHSH and CDR2 LQKENI. CDR3 protein: CASSPDSYGYTF. In nucleotides, the CDR3 is TGTGCCAGCTCACCGGACAGCTATGGCTACACCTTC.

The chain recombines TRBV5-5 with TRBJ1-5; 7 nucleotides match TRBD1. V dropped 1 base and J dropped 3; count of bases not matched to a gene: 7. CDR1 and CDR2 from the germline V gene are SGHKS and YYEKEE (reference sequence). The CDR3 covers 16 residues. In DNA, the CDR3 is TGTGCCAGCAGCTTGAGGGGGCAAGGGGTCAATCAGCCCCAGCATTTT. Translation gives CASSLRGQGVNQPQHF.

This sequence joins TRBV7-2 and TRBJ2-7; D is tentatively TRBD1 or TRBD2 (5 bases each). CDR3 length equals 14 residues. CDR1 and CDR2 (germline): SGHTA, FQGNSA. Trimming shortened V by 5 bases and J by 0 bases, and 11 bases separated the two germline ends. The CDR3 reads CASSPGAPSYEQYF. As DNA, the CDR3 is TGTGCCAGCAGCCCCGGGGCTCCCTCCTACGAGCAGTACTTC.

J is TRBJ2-2 and V is TRBV4-3; weak D call: TRBD1 (6 bases). The CDR3 spans 14 residues. V lost 3 bases and J 5 bases, leaving 10 bases between the germline ends. Germline V CDR1 and CDR2: LGHNA, YSLEER. The CDR3 DNA is TGCGCCAGCAGCCAGGGGGCCCGGACCGGGGAGCTGTTTTTT. The encoded protein is CASSQGARTGELFF.

The genes are TRBV7-9 and TRBJ2-7; a possible D gene is TRBD1 (6 bases). The germline gives CDR1 SEHNR, CDR2 FQNEAQ (reference sequence). This CDR3 has 14 amino acids. Trimming cost V 3 bases and J 4 bases, with 13 bases left between them. CDR3 in amino acids: CASSFSGALYEQYF. DNA for the CDR3: TGTGCCAGCAGCTTCTCAGGGGCGCTTTACGAGCAGTACTTC.